This is a list of T cell receptor beta chains from one sample in a study of cytomegalovirus exposure and HLA in healthy donors. Produced via immunoSEQ multiplex PCR; TCRdb's table is partial and in-frame only. The sample has approximately 140,000 clones, 60% to 85% seen once; the top ten hold approximately 6%. Sequences were obtained from PBMCs. The receptor source for this set is a man between 45 and 60 years old in good health and CMV-seropositive. Both conserved end residues are part of each CDR3. Fields, in order: D gene, J gene, V gene, clone size, CDR3 protein, CDR3 DNA. D genes are given only for firm matches. Size tells how often a clone was seen (once, few, many) or the class of an expanded clone, and some rows leave it out.

d_gene: TRBD2
j_gene: TRBJ2-3
v_gene: TRBV6-4
abundance: NA
CDR3aa: CASSLLAGSTDTQYF
CDR3nt: TGTGCCAGCAGCTTACTAGCGGGTAGCACAGATACGCAGTATTTT

d_gene: NA
j_gene: TRBJ1-4
v_gene: TRBV5-5
abundance: NA
CDR3aa: CASSLEGTPGEKLFF
CDR3nt: TGTGCCAGCAGCTTGGAGGGGACACCTGGGGAAAAACTGTTTTTT

d_gene: TRBD2
j_gene: TRBJ2-1
v_gene: TRBV2
abundance: NA
CDR3aa: CASSERRGAYNEQFF
CDR3nt: TGTGCCAGCAGTGAGCGGCGGGGGGCCTACAATGAGCAGTTCTTC

d_gene: TRBD1
j_gene: TRBJ2-1
v_gene: TRBV13
abundance: few
CDR3aa: CASSPDRGDLVEQFF
CDR3nt: TGTGCCAGCAGCCCGGACAGGGGCGATTTAGTTGAGCAGTTCTTC

d_gene: NA
j_gene: TRBJ2-1
v_gene: TRBV29-1
abundance: few
CDR3aa: CSHGGGYNEQFF
CDR3nt: TGCAGCCATGGGGGAGGCTACAATGAGCAGTTCTTC

d_gene: TRBD1
j_gene: TRBJ2-1
v_gene: TRBV5-1
abundance: NA
CDR3aa: CASSLAQGAYNEQFF
CDR3nt: TGCGCCAGCAGCTTGGCACAGGGGGCCTACAATGAGCAGTTCTTC

d_gene: NA
j_gene: TRBJ2-5
v_gene: TRBV7-9
abundance: once
CDR3aa: CASSTPRDTGAQYF
CDR3nt: TGTGCCAGCAGCACACCCCGGGACACCGGGGCCCAGTACTTC

d_gene: TRBD1
j_gene: TRBJ2-3
v_gene: TRBV5-1
abundance: NA
CDR3aa: CASSQGQGAADTQYF
CDR3nt: TGCGCCAGCAGCCAGGGACAGGGGGCTGCAGATACGCAGTATTTT

d_gene: TRBD1
j_gene: TRBJ2-7
v_gene: TRBV23-1
abundance: once
CDR3aa: CASRQDRGLHEQYF
CDR3nt: TGCGCCAGCAGACAGGACAGGGGGCTCCACGAGCAGTACTTC

d_gene: NA
j_gene: TRBJ1-2
v_gene: TRBV5-1
abundance: few
CDR3aa: CASSPAGEPGYTF
CDR3nt: TGCGCCAGCAGCCCCGCGGGGGAGCCCGGCTACACCTTC

d_gene: TRBD2
j_gene: TRBJ2-7
v_gene: TRBV4-1
abundance: NA
CDR3aa: CASSQVFLAGGRGYEQYF
CDR3nt: TGCGCCAGCAGCCAAGTTTTCCTAGCGGGAGGGAGGGGCTACGAGCAGTACTTC

d_gene: NA
j_gene: TRBJ2-5
v_gene: TRBV28
abundance: NA
CDR3aa: CASSLRETQYF
CDR3nt: TGTGCCAGCAGTTTGAGAGAGACCCAGTACTTC

d_gene: NA
j_gene: TRBJ1-2
v_gene: TRBV27
abundance: once
CDR3aa: CASGPTPGVLDRSNGYTF
CDR3nt: TGTGCCAGCGGCCCGACCCCTGGCGTCCTAGACAGGTCTAATGGCTACACCTTC

d_gene: NA
j_gene: TRBJ1-5
v_gene: TRBV19
abundance: NA
CDR3aa: CASSSRQRWGNQPQHF
CDR3nt: TGTGCCAGTAGTTCGAGACAGAGATGGGGCAATCAGCCCCAGCATTTT

d_gene: TRBD1
j_gene: TRBJ1-6
v_gene: TRBV10-2
abundance: NA
CDR3aa: CASSTLAGTGDSPLHF
CDR3nt: TGCGCCAGCTCCACCCTCGCCGGGACAGGGGATTCACCCCTCCACTTT

d_gene: NA
j_gene: TRBJ1-2
v_gene: TRBV28
abundance: NA
CDR3aa: CASSLRGYGYTF
CDR3nt: TGTGCCAGCAGCTTACGAGGCTACGGCTACACCTTC

d_gene: TRBD1
j_gene: TRBJ1-2
v_gene: TRBV28
abundance: NA
CDR3aa: CASSPPQGALGVNYGYTF
CDR3nt: TGTGCCAGCAGTCCTCCACAGGGGGCCTTAGGGGTTAACTATGGCTACACCTTC

d_gene: TRBD1
j_gene: TRBJ2-2
v_gene: TRBV2
abundance: once
CDR3aa: CASSGTANTGELFF
CDR3nt: TGTGCCAGTAGTGGGACAGCGAACACCGGGGAGCTGTTTTTT

d_gene: NA
j_gene: TRBJ1-1
v_gene: TRBV28
abundance: few
CDR3aa: CASSDGQNTEAFF
CDR3nt: TGTGCCAGCAGCGACGGACAAAACACTGAAGCTTTCTTT

d_gene: NA
j_gene: TRBJ2-3
v_gene: TRBV14
abundance: NA
CDR3aa: CASTRLDTDTQYF
CDR3nt: TGTGCCAGCACTCGACTGGACACAGATACGCAGTATTTT

d_gene: TRBD1
j_gene: TRBJ1-2
v_gene: TRBV19
abundance: NA
CDR3aa: CASSTGQVSGYTF
CDR3nt: TGTGCCAGTAGTACGGGACAGGTATCCGGCTACACCTTC

d_gene: NA
j_gene: TRBJ1-1
v_gene: TRBV6-5
abundance: NA
CDR3aa: CASRQMNTEAFF
CDR3nt: TGTGCCAGCAGACAGATGAACACTGAAGCTTTCTTT

d_gene: NA
j_gene: TRBJ2-7
v_gene: TRBV5-1
abundance: NA
CDR3aa: CASSWGLAPDEQYF
CDR3nt: TGCGCCAGCAGCTGGGGACTCGCTCCCGACGAGCAGTACTTC

d_gene: NA
j_gene: TRBJ2-3
v_gene: TRBV7-6
abundance: NA
CDR3aa: CASSLDGSVTDTQYF
CDR3nt: TGTGCCAGCAGCTTAGACGGGAGTGTAACAGATACGCAGTATTTT

d_gene: NA
j_gene: TRBJ1-3
v_gene: TRBV9
abundance: NA
CDR3aa: CASSVESSGNTIYF
CDR3nt: TGTGCCAGCAGCGTAGAGAGCTCTGGAAACACCATATATTTT

d_gene: NA
j_gene: TRBJ2-1
v_gene: TRBV11-2
abundance: few
CDR3aa: CASSLRLRQDGNEQFF
CDR3nt: TGTGCCAGCAGCTTAAGGTTGAGACAGGACGGAAATGAGCAGTTCTTC

d_gene: NA
j_gene: TRBJ2-7
v_gene: TRBV5-1
abundance: NA
CDR3aa: CASSPNTAGREQYF
CDR3nt: TGCGCCAGCAGTCCCAACACAGCGGGCCGAGAGCAGTACTTC

d_gene: NA
j_gene: TRBJ1-4
v_gene: TRBV5-1
abundance: once
CDR3aa: CASSLWRATNEKLFF
CDR3nt: TGCGCCAGCAGCTTGTGGAGGGCAACTAATGAAAAACTGTTTTTT

d_gene: TRBD1
j_gene: TRBJ2-2
v_gene: TRBV27
abundance: once
CDR3aa: CASSLPGTGLVGELFF
CDR3nt: TGTGCCAGCAGTCTACCAGGGACAGGGCTCGTCGGGGAGCTGTTTTTT

d_gene: TRBD2
j_gene: TRBJ2-7
v_gene: TRBV5-1
abundance: NA
CDR3aa: CASSSQLAGQVGEQYF
CDR3nt: TGCGCCAGCAGCTCCCAACTAGCGGGGCAAGTAGGTGAGCAGTACTTC

d_gene: TRBD2
j_gene: TRBJ2-5
v_gene: TRBV30
abundance: NA
CDR3aa: CASSPGGQETQYF
CDR3nt: TGTGCCTCCTCCCCGGGGGGCCAAGAGACCCAGTACTTC

d_gene: TRBD2
j_gene: TRBJ2-7
v_gene: TRBV5-4
abundance: once
CDR3aa: CASGFRTSDPFYEQYF
CDR3nt: TGTGCCAGCGGATTCCGAACTAGCGACCCTTTCTACGAGCAGTACTTC

d_gene: TRBD2
j_gene: TRBJ2-7
v_gene: TRBV5-6
abundance: NA
CDR3aa: CASSLGLAGVSYEQYF
CDR3nt: TGTGCCAGCAGCTTGGGACTAGCGGGAGTGTCCTACGAGCAGTACTTC

d_gene: TRBD1
j_gene: TRBJ1-2
v_gene: TRBV6-1
abundance: NA
CDR3aa: CASQLGQSYGYTF
CDR3nt: TGTGCCAGCCAGTTGGGACAGAGCTATGGCTACACCTTC

d_gene: NA
j_gene: TRBJ1-2
v_gene: TRBV7-9
abundance: NA
CDR3aa: CASSLAGRDSYTF
CDR3nt: TGTGCCAGCAGCTTAGCGGGCCGGGATAGCTACACCTTC

d_gene: TRBD1
j_gene: TRBJ2-5
v_gene: TRBV18
abundance: NA
CDR3aa: CASSPRDRGDETQYF
CDR3nt: TGTGCCAGCTCACCCCGGGACAGGGGGGATGAGACCCAGTACTTC

d_gene: NA
j_gene: TRBJ1-4
v_gene: TRBV28
abundance: NA
CDR3aa: CASSITRATNEKLFF
CDR3nt: TGTGCCAGCAGTATTACCCGAGCAACTAATGAAAAACTGTTTTTT

d_gene: TRBD2
j_gene: TRBJ2-1
v_gene: TRBV4-1
abundance: NA
CDR3aa: CASSRGLAGSAYNEQFF
CDR3nt: TGCGCCAGCAGCAGGGGACTAGCGGGATCGGCCTACAATGAGCAGTTCTTC

d_gene: TRBD2
j_gene: TRBJ2-1
v_gene: TRBV6-4
abundance: once
CDR3aa: CASSNPGLAGGEQFF
CDR3nt: TGTGCCAGCAGTAATCCGGGACTAGCGGGAGGAGAGCAGTTCTTC

d_gene: TRBD2
j_gene: TRBJ2-1
v_gene: TRBV30
abundance: few
CDR3aa: CAWSNPGLARNEQFF
CDR3nt: TGTGCCTGGAGCAATCCGGGACTAGCTAGGAATGAGCAGTTCTTC

d_gene: NA
j_gene: TRBJ1-6
v_gene: TRBV4-2
abundance: once
CDR3aa: CASSQPGQGESPLHF
CDR3nt: TGTGCCAGCAGCCAACCGGGACAAGGTGAATCACCCCTCCACTTT

d_gene: NA
j_gene: TRBJ2-2
v_gene: TRBV27
abundance: NA
CDR3aa: CASSLLGQGRTGELFF
CDR3nt: TGTGCCAGCAGTTTATTAGGGCAGGGTAGGACCGGGGAGCTGTTTTTT

d_gene: TRBD1
j_gene: TRBJ2-7
v_gene: TRBV28
abundance: NA
CDR3aa: CASTQGAGRYEQYF
CDR3nt: TGTGCCAGCACCCAGGGGGCGGGACGCTACGAGCAGTACTTC

d_gene: NA
j_gene: TRBJ2-7
v_gene: TRBV29-1
abundance: once
CDR3aa: CSVKRGEDEQYF
CDR3nt: TGCAGCGTTAAACGGGGAGAGGACGAGCAGTACTTC

d_gene: TRBD2
j_gene: TRBJ2-1
v_gene: TRBV7-9
abundance: NA
CDR3aa: CASSLGLAGVNEQFF
CDR3nt: TGTGCCAGCAGCTTGGGCCTAGCGGGAGTGAATGAGCAGTTCTTC

d_gene: NA
j_gene: TRBJ2-5
v_gene: TRBV13
abundance: NA
CDR3aa: CASSPSDRAGAQYF
CDR3nt: TGTGCCAGCAGCCCTTCGGACAGGGCGGGGGCCCAGTACTTC

d_gene: TRBD1
j_gene: TRBJ1-3
v_gene: TRBV6-1
abundance: NA
CDR3aa: CASSEPGQGITIYF
CDR3nt: TGTGCCAGCAGTGAACCGGGACAGGGTATAACCATATATTTT

d_gene: NA
j_gene: TRBJ1-6
v_gene: TRBV5-4
abundance: NA
CDR3aa: CASSLDGGVRQNSPLHF
CDR3nt: TGTGCCAGCAGCTTGGATGGGGGGGTCCGCCAGAACTCACCCCTCCACTTT

d_gene: TRBD1
j_gene: TRBJ1-5
v_gene: TRBV28
abundance: NA
CDR3aa: CASARDRGPQHF
CDR3nt: TGTGCCAGCGCCCGGGACAGGGGGCCCCAGCATTTT

d_gene: TRBD2
j_gene: TRBJ2-3
v_gene: TRBV4-2
abundance: NA
CDR3aa: CASSLGLANTDTQYF
CDR3nt: TGTGCCAGCAGCCTCGGACTAGCCAACACAGATACGCAGTATTTT

d_gene: NA
j_gene: TRBJ2-7
v_gene: TRBV6-1
abundance: NA
CDR3aa: CASSVTRVSYEQYF
CDR3nt: TGTGCCAGCAGTGTTACTAGGGTCTCCTACGAGCAGTACTTC

d_gene: NA
j_gene: TRBJ1-1
v_gene: TRBV6-1
abundance: NA
CDR3aa: CASSVDLSGTEAFF
CDR3nt: TGTGCCAGCAGTGTTGATCTTTCGGGGACAGAAGCTTTCTTT

d_gene: TRBD2
j_gene: TRBJ2-7
v_gene: TRBV6-7
abundance: NA
CDR3aa: CASSYSRLAGDHEQYF
CDR3nt: TGTGCCAGCAGTTACTCAAGACTAGCGGGAGACCACGAGCAGTACTTC

d_gene: NA
j_gene: TRBJ1-5
v_gene: TRBV7-8
abundance: NA
CDR3aa: CASSPLMGEGGGNQPQHF
CDR3nt: TGTGCCAGCAGCCCACTGATGGGGGAGGGAGGGGGCAATCAGCCCCAGCATTTT

d_gene: NA
j_gene: TRBJ2-7
v_gene: TRBV5-1
abundance: once
CDR3aa: CASSFQGIDYEQYF
CDR3nt: TGCGCCAGCAGCTTTCAGGGAATAGACTACGAGCAGTACTTC

d_gene: NA
j_gene: TRBJ1-6
v_gene: TRBV2
abundance: NA
CDR3aa: CASSDRFSYNSPLHF
CDR3nt: TGTGCCAGCAGTGATCGTTTCTCCTATAATTCACCCCTCCACTTT